Listed below are T cell receptor beta chains from one sample, sequenced in a study of blood T cell repertoires in COVID-19. TCRdb keeps only in-frame clones here, not all; method: immunoSEQ multiplex PCR. This sample carries 65,000 or so clones, approximately 84% of them seen once, and the ten largest clones take around 3.5%. Sequenced material: peripheral blood. All receptors derive from a man in his sixties with acute or convalescent COVID-19. Each CDR3 is given with its conserved first and last residue. A D gene is named only where the DNA matches it firmly. Size is omitted from some rows. Given values are once, few, many or a class for expanded clones.

j_gene: TRBJ1-4
d_gene: TRBD1
v_gene: TRBV7-9
abundance: -
CDR3aa: CAFTQGDNEKLFF
CDR3nt: TGTGCCTTCACCCAGGGGGATAATGAAAAACTGTTTTTT

j_gene: TRBJ2-1
d_gene: -
v_gene: TRBV20-1
abundance: -
CDR3aa: CSASRTDVPYNEQFF
CDR3nt: TGCAGTGCTAGTCGGACAGACGTCCCCTACAATGAGCAGTTCTTC

j_gene: TRBJ1-1
d_gene: -
v_gene: TRBV18
abundance: -
CDR3aa: CASSPSGGERAFF
CDR3nt: TGTGCCAGCTCACCAAGTGGAGGGGAGCGAGCTTTCTTT

j_gene: TRBJ2-5
d_gene: -
v_gene: TRBV15
abundance: -
CDR3aa: CATSRQGRETQYF
CDR3nt: TGTGCCACCAGCAGACAGGGAAGAGAGACCCAGTACTTC

j_gene: TRBJ2-3
d_gene: TRBD1
v_gene: TRBV29-1
abundance: -
CDR3aa: CSVEGDRGFTDTQYF
CDR3nt: TGCAGCGTTGAGGGGGACAGGGGTTTCACAGATACGCAGTATTTT

j_gene: TRBJ1-5
d_gene: -
v_gene: TRBV9
abundance: -
CDR3aa: CASSLGGGTGEPQHF
CDR3nt: TGTGCCAGCAGCCTCGGGGGAGGGACCGGGGAGCCCCAGCATTTT

j_gene: TRBJ1-6
d_gene: -
v_gene: TRBV28
abundance: -
CDR3aa: CASTSGENSPLHF
CDR3nt: TGTGCCAGCACCTCAGGGGAGAATTCACCCCTCCACTTT

j_gene: TRBJ2-3
d_gene: -
v_gene: TRBV7-2
abundance: -
CDR3aa: CASSLLTWGDGRDTQYF
CDR3nt: TGTGCCAGCAGCTTACTTACCTGGGGGGACGGTAGAGATACGCAGTATTTT

j_gene: TRBJ1-2
d_gene: TRBD1
v_gene: TRBV6-5
abundance: -
CDR3aa: CASSSDRGGYGYTF
CDR3nt: TGTGCCAGCAGCTCGGACAGGGGAGGCTATGGCTACACCTTC

j_gene: TRBJ1-2
d_gene: -
v_gene: TRBV5-1
abundance: -
CDR3aa: CASSRGPSGQVGGYGYTF
CDR3nt: TGCGCCAGCAGCCGGGGACCCTCGGGACAAGTGGGCGGCTATGGCTACACCTTC

j_gene: TRBJ1-1
d_gene: -
v_gene: TRBV24-1
abundance: -
CDR3aa: CATRELSNTEAFF
CDR3nt: TGTGCCACCAGGGAGTTATCGAACACTGAAGCTTTCTTT

j_gene: TRBJ2-3
d_gene: -
v_gene: TRBV30
abundance: -
CDR3aa: CAWREKGADTQYF
CDR3nt: TGTGCCTGGAGGGAGAAAGGGGCAGATACGCAGTATTTT

j_gene: TRBJ1-1
d_gene: TRBD1
v_gene: TRBV19
abundance: -
CDR3aa: CASSITFRISLPGQGQMGNTEAFF
CDR3nt: TGTGCCAGTAGTATTACATTCAGGATCAGTCTGCCGGGACAGGGGCAGATGGGGAACACTGAAGCTTTCTTT

j_gene: TRBJ1-1
d_gene: TRBD1
v_gene: TRBV7-2
abundance: -
CDR3aa: CASTHRDRGTEAFF
CDR3nt: TGTGCCAGCACCCATAGAGACAGGGGCACTGAAGCTTTCTTT

j_gene: TRBJ1-2
d_gene: TRBD1
v_gene: TRBV4-1
abundance: -
CDR3aa: CASSPRGQGIGHGYTF
CDR3nt: TGCGCCAGCAGCCCCAGGGGGCAAGGGATCGGTCATGGCTACACCTTC

j_gene: TRBJ1-4
d_gene: -
v_gene: TRBV12-3/TRBV12-4
abundance: -
CDR3aa: CASSLGVGRKLFF
CDR3nt: TGTGCCAGCAGTTTAGGTGTCGGTAGAAAACTGTTTTTT

j_gene: TRBJ2-7
d_gene: -
v_gene: TRBV9
abundance: -
CDR3aa: CASSVGPSYEQYF
CDR3nt: TGTGCCAGCAGCGTGGGGCCCTCCTACGAGCAGTACTTC

j_gene: TRBJ1-1
d_gene: -
v_gene: TRBV5-4
abundance: -
CDR3aa: CASSSQDRVSEAFF
CDR3nt: TGTGCCAGCAGCTCTCAGGACAGAGTCTCTGAAGCTTTCTTT

j_gene: TRBJ2-3
d_gene: -
v_gene: TRBV7-3
abundance: few
CDR3aa: CASSLTRAHGTDTQYF
CDR3nt: TGTGCCAGCAGCTTAACCAGGGCCCATGGCACAGATACGCAGTATTTT

j_gene: TRBJ2-2
d_gene: -
v_gene: TRBV6-6
abundance: -
CDR3aa: CASVSTLGGTGELFF
CDR3nt: TGTGCCAGCGTCTCCACCTTAGGAGGCACCGGGGAGCTGTTTTTT

j_gene: TRBJ1-3
d_gene: -
v_gene: TRBV6-5
abundance: -
CDR3aa: CATPETGISGNTIYF
CDR3nt: TGTGCCACCCCCGAAACAGGAATCTCTGGAAACACCATATATTTT

j_gene: TRBJ2-4
d_gene: TRBD2
v_gene: TRBV5-4
abundance: -
CDR3aa: CASSSMTSGAENIQYF
CDR3nt: TGTGCCAGCAGCTCCATGACTAGCGGGGCCGAAAACATTCAGTACTTC

j_gene: TRBJ2-5
d_gene: TRBD2
v_gene: TRBV5-1
abundance: -
CDR3aa: CASSLGLAGFEQETQYF
CDR3nt: TGCGCCAGCAGCTTGGGGCTAGCGGGCTTCGAACAAGAGACCCAGTACTTC

j_gene: TRBJ2-3
d_gene: -
v_gene: TRBV29-1
abundance: -
CDR3aa: CSVGDNDYTDTQYF
CDR3nt: TGCAGCGTTGGGGACAATGATTACACAGATACGCAGTATTTT

j_gene: TRBJ2-7
d_gene: -
v_gene: TRBV18
abundance: -
CDR3aa: CASSPPAGAYEQYF
CDR3nt: TGTGCCAGCTCACCACCGGCAGGGGCCTACGAGCAGTACTTC

j_gene: TRBJ2-1
d_gene: -
v_gene: TRBV27
abundance: once
CDR3aa: CASSQDYNEQFF
CDR3nt: TGTGCCAGCAGTCAGGACTACAATGAGCAGTTCTTC

j_gene: TRBJ2-2
d_gene: -
v_gene: TRBV18
abundance: -
CDR3aa: CASSFSRDTGELFF
CDR3nt: TGTGCCAGCTCATTCAGCAGGGACACCGGGGAGCTGTTTTTT

j_gene: TRBJ2-1
d_gene: -
v_gene: TRBV11-3
abundance: -
CDR3aa: CASSSSKKNEQFF
CDR3nt: TGTGCCAGCAGCTCGAGTAAAAAAAATGAGCAGTTCTTC